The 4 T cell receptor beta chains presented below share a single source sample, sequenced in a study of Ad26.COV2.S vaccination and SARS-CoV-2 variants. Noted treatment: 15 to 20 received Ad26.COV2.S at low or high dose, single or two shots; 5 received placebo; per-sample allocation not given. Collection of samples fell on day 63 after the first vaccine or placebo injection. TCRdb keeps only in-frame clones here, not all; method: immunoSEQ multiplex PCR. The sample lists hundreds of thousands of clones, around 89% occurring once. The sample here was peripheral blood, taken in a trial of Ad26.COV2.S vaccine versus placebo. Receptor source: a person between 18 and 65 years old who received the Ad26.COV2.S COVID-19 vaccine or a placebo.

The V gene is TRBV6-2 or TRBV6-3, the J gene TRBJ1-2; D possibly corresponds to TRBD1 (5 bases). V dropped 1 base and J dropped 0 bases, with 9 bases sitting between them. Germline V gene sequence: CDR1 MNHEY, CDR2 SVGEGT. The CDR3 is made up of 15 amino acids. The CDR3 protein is CASSYFGQTNYGYTF. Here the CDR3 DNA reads TGTGCCAGCAGTTACTTCGGACAAACTAACTATGGCTACACCTTC.

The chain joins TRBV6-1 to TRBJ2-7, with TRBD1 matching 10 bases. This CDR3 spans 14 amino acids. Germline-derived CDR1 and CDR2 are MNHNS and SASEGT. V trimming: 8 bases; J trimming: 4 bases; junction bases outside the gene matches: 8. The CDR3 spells CASGPGQGNYEQYF. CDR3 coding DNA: TGTGCCAGCGGTCCGGGACAGGGGAATTACGAGCAGTACTTC.

The CDR3 sequence: CASRPETGTGTEAFF. The DNA of the CDR3 is TGTGCCAGCAGACCAGAGACAGGTACTGGAACTGAAGCTTTCTTT. This chain uses TRBV28 with TRBJ1-1, with D maybe TRBD1 (6 bases). The germline V gene encodes CDR1 MDHEN and CDR2 SYDVKM. The CDR3 length is 15 residues. V gave up 6 bases and J gave up 5 bases, with 19 bases separating them.

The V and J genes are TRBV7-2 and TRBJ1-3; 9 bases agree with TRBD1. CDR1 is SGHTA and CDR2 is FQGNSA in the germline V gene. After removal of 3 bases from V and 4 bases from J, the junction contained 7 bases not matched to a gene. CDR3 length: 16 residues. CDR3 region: CASSLDGTGRGNTIYF. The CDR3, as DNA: TGTGCCAGCAGCTTGGACGGGACAGGGCGCGGAAACACCATATATTTT.